The T cell receptor (beta chain) described here comes from a study of blood T cell repertoires in COVID-19. From germline, CDR1 is SNHLY and CDR2 FYNNEI. This CDR3 comprises 13 residues. V dropped 7 bases and J dropped 8; count of bases not matched to a gene: 5. Method: immunoSEQ multiplex PCR; TCRdb's copy keeps in-frame clones and lacks some. The sample carries 50,000 or so clones, 60% to 80% recorded once. This clone was observed a handful of times. The chain joins TRBV2 to TRBJ1-4, with 9 positions matching TRBD1. Sequencing was performed on peripheral blood. The source of this sequence is a human donor with active or convalescent COVID-19. The donor label of this sample is uncertain. CDR3 coding DNA: TGTGCCAGCAAAGACAGGGGGAACGAAAAACTGTTTTTT. The encoded protein is CASKDRGNEKLFF.